This entry lists 7 T cell receptor beta chains sequenced from one sample in a study of T cell changes during pregnancy in multiple sclerosis. Only in-frame clones appear in the TCRdb table, and some are missing; sequencing was by immunoSEQ multiplex PCR. This table holds some 94,000 clones, approximately 90% found once. Sequences were derived from peripheral blood, sampled in the first trimester of pregnancy. These receptors were obtained from a female donor in good health, enrolled as a control in a pregnancy study.

The chain carries TRBV5-4 and TRBJ2-7, with a possible D match to TRBD1 (6 bases). Between the trimmed V and J ends, which lost 3 bases and 3 bases, there was a span of 13 bases. The CDR3 is made up of 14 amino acids. Germline assignment: CDR1 SGHNT and CDR2 YYREEE (reference sequence). The CDR3, as DNA: TGTGCCAGCAGCTCAAAGGACAGAAACTACGAGCAGTACTTC. This codes for CASSSKDRNYEQYF.

V gene TRBV6-5 combines with J gene TRBJ1-6, with D maybe TRBD1 (6 bases). Per germline, CDR1 MNHEY and CDR2 SVGAGI. This CDR3 has 13 residues. Between the trimmed V and J ends, which lost 6 bases and 9 bases, there was a span of 12 bases. CDR3 sequence reads: CASSPQGTSPLHF. The CDR3 region has the DNA TGTGCCAGCAGCCCGCAGGGGACTTCACCCCTCCACTTT.

This chain uses TRBV7-9 with TRBJ2-3, with 10 nucleotides matching TRBD2. The CDR3 has 15 residues. After removal of 4 bases from V and 6 bases from J, the junction contained 7 bases not matched to a gene. Germline lookup yields CDR1 SEHNR and CDR2 FQNEAQ (reference sequence). The CDR3 reads CASSSAAGGPDTQYF. CDR3 coding DNA: TGTGCCAGCAGCTCTGCAGCGGGGGGGCCTGATACGCAGTATTTT.

This clone was detected once. This chain joins TRBV6-6 and TRBJ2-7; D gene uncertain. The ends were cut back, 5 bases at V and 3 bases at J, with 5 bases in the middle. Germline V gene lookup returns CDR1 MNHNY and CDR2 SVGAGI (reference sequence). The CDR3 runs to 11 residues. The chain's CDR3 is CASSEDYEQYF. The CDR3, as DNA: TGTGCCAGCAGTGAGGACTACGAGCAGTACTTC.

This chain joins TRBV30 and TRBJ2-5, with TRBD1 matching over 10 bases. The CDR3 has 12 amino acids. Germline CDR1 GTSNPN, CDR2 SVGIG (reference sequence). V shed 6 bases and J 7 bases; nucleotides not matched to a gene: 5. CDR3 protein: CACWTGGVTQYF. The DNA for the CDR3 is TGTGCCTGCTGGACAGGGGGGGTGACCCAGTACTTC.

V and J are TRBV7-8 and TRBJ2-7; 10 bases are a match to TRBD1. V shed 3 bases, J shed 2 bases, and the junction held 4 bases outside the gene matches. The CDR3 is 15 residues long. CDR1 SGHVS and CDR2 FQNEAQ come from the germline V gene. The CDR3 nucleotides are TGTGCCAGCAGCTTGGACAGGGGGGAAACCTACGAGCAGTACTTC. This codes for CASSLDRGETYEQYF.

This chain links TRBV2 with TRBJ1-1; no clear D gene. Germline V gives CDR1 SNHLY, CDR2 FYNNEI. This CDR3 comprises 12 residues. The V end lost 6 bases, the J end lost 0 bases, and 5 bases lay between the germline ends. Written as DNA, the CDR3 is TGTGCCAGCAGCCTAATGAACACTGAAGCTTTCTTT. Its protein product is CASSLMNTEAFF.